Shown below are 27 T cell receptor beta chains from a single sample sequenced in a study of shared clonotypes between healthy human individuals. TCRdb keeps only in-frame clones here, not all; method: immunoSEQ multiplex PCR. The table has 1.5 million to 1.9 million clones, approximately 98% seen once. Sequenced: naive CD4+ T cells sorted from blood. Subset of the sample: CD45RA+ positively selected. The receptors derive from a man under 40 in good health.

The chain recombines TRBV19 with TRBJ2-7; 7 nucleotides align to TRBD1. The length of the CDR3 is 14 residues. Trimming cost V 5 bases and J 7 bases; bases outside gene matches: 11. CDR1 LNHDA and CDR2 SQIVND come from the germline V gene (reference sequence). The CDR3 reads CASSRDRAGGEQYF. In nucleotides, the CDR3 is TGTGCCAGTAGTCGCGACAGGGCCGGAGGAGAGCAGTACTTC.

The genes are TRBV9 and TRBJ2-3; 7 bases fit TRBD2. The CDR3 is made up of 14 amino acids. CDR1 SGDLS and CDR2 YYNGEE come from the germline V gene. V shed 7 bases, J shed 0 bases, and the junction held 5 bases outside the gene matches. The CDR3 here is CASQGGASTDTQYF. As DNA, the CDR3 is TGTGCCAGCCAGGGAGGGGCTAGCACAGATACGCAGTATTTT.

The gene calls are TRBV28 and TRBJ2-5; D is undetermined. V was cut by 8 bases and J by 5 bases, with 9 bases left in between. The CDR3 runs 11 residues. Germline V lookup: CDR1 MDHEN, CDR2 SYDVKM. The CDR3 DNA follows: TGTGCCAGCCTAACCCGGGAGACCCAGTACTTC. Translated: CASLTRETQYF.

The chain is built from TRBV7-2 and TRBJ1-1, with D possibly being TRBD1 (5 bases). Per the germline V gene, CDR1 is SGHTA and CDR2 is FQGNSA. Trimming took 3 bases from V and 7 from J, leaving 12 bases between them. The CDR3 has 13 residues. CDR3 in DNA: TGTGCCAGCAGCTTTCGATGGGGGGTTGAAGCTTTCTTT. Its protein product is CASSFRWGVEAFF.

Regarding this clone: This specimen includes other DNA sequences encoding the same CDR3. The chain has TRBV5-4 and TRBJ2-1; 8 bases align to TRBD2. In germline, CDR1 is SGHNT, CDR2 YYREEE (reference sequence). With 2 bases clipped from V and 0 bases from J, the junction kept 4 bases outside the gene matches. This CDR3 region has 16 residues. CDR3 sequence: CASSLGGTSSYNEQFF. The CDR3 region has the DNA TGTGCCAGCAGCTTAGGCGGGACTAGCTCCTACAATGAGCAGTTCTTC.

The CDR3 DNA is TGCAGCGTTGTGGCTAGCGGGAGGGGAGATACGCAGTATTTT. It is translated as CSVVASGRGDTQYF. V is TRBV29-1 and J is TRBJ2-3, with 12 bases matching TRBD2. CDR1 and CDR2 from the germline V gene are SQVTM and ANQGSEA. The CDR3 contains 14 residues. Germline trimming cut 4 bases from V and 5 bases from J; bases unmatched to any gene: 4.

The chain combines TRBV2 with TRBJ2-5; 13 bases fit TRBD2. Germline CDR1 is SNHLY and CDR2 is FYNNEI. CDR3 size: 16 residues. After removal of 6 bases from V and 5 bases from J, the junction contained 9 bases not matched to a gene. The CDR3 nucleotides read TGTGCCAGCAGCGGAACTAGCGGGAGGGCCTTGGAGACCCAGTACTTC. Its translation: CASSGTSGRALETQYF.

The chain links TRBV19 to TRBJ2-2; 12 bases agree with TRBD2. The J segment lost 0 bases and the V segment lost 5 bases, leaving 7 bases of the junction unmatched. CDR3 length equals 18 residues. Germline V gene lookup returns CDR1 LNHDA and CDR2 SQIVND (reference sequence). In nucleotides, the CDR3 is TGTGCCAGTAGTGAAAGCCCTAGCGGGAGGGCGAACACCGGGGAGCTGTTTTTT. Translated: CASSESPSGRANTGELFF.

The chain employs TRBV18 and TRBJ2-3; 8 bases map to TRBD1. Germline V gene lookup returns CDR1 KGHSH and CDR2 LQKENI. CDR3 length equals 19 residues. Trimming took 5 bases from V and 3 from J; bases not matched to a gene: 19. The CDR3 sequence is CASSAIPPLQGAWTDTQYF. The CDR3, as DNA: TGTGCCAGCTCAGCAATCCCCCCCCTCCAGGGGGCATGGACAGATACGCAGTATTTT.

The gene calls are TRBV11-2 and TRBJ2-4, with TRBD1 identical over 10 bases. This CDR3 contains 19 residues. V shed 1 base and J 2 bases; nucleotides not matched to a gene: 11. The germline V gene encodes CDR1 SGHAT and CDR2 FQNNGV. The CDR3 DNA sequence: TGTGCCAGCAGCTTAGTAATGAAGGGACAGGGGATGTCCAAAAACATTCAGTACTTC. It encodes CASSLVMKGQGMSKNIQYF.

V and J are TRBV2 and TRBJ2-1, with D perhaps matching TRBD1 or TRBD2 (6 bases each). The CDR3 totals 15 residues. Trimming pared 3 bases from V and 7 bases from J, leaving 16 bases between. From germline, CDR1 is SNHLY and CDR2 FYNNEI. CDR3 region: CASSDLLARGNEQFF. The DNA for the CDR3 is TGTGCCAGCAGTGACCTTCTAGCGAGGGGGAATGAGCAGTTCTTC.

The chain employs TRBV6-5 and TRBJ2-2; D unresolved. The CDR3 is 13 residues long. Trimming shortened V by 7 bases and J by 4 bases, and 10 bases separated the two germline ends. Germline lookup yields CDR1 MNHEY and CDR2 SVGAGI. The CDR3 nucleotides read TGTGCCAGCAACACCCGTCGCACCGGGGAGCTGTTTTTT. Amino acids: CASNTRRTGELFF.

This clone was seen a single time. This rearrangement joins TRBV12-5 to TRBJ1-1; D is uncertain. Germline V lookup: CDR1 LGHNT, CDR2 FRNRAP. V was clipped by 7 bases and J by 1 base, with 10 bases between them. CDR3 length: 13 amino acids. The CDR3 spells CASDLGANTEAFF. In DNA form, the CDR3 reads TGTGCTAGTGACCTAGGCGCGAACACTGAAGCTTTCTTT.

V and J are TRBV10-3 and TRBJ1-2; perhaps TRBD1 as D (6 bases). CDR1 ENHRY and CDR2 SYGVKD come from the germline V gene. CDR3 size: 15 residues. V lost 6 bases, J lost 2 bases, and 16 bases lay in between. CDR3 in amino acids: CAIRNVPRGNYGYTF. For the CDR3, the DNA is TGTGCCATCAGAAACGTCCCCAGGGGCAACTATGGCTACACCTTC.

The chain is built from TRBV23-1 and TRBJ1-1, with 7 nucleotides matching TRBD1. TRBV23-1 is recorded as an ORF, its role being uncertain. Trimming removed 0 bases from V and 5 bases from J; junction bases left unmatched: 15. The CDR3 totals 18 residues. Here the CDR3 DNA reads TGCGCCAGCAGTCAATCTGGACAATTAAAGGGGGCTCGAACTGAAGCTTTCTTT. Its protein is CASSQSGQLKGARTEAFF.

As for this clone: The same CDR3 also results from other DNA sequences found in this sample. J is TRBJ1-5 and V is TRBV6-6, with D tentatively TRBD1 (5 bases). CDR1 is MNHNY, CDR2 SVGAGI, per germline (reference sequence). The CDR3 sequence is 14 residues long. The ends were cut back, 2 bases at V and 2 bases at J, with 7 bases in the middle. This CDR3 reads CASSYGGGNQPQHF. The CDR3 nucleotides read TGTGCCAGCAGTTACGGGGGAGGCAATCAGCCCCAGCATTTT.

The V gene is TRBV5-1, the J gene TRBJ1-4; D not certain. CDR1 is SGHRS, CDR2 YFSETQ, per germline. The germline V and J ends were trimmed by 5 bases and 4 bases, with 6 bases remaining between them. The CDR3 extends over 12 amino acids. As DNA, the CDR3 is TGCGCCAGCAGTTGGGGTAATGAAAAACTGTTTTTT. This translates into CASSWGNEKLFF.

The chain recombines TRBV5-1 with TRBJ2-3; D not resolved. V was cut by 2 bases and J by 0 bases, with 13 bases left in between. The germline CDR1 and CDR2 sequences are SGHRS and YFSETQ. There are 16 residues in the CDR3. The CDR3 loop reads CASSFRGAASTDTQYF. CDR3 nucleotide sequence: TGCGCCAGCAGCTTTAGAGGAGCAGCTAGCACAGATACGCAGTATTTT.

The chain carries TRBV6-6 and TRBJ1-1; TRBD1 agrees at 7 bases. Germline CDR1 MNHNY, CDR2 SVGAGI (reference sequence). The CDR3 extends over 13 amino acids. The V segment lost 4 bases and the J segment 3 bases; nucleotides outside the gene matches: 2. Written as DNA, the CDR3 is TGTGCCAGCAGTTTCGGGACAGACACTGAAGCTTTCTTT. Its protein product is CASSFGTDTEAFF.

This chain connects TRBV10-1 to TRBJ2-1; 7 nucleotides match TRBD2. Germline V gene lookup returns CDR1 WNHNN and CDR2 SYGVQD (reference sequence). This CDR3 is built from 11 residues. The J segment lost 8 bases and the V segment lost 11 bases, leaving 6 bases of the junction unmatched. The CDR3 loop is CARGRGHEQFF. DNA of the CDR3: TGCGCCCGGGGGAGGGGTCATGAGCAGTTCTTC.

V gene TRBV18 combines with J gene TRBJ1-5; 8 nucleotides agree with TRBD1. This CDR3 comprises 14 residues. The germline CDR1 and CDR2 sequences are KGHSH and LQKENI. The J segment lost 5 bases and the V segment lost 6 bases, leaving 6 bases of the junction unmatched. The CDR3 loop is CASSAGQEHQPQHF. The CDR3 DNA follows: TGTGCCAGCTCGGCGGGACAGGAGCATCAGCCCCAGCATTTT.

CDR3 DNA sequence: TGCGCCAGCAGCCAAGTACGGGGGACTAGCGGGAGGAATGAGCAGTTCTTC. It translates to CASSQVRGTSGRNEQFF. The chain links TRBV4-3 to TRBJ2-1, with 15 bases identical to TRBD2. Germline V CDR1 and CDR2: LGHNA, YSLEER. V gave up 1 base and J gave up 7 bases; unmatched junction bases: 5. The length of the CDR3 is 17 residues.

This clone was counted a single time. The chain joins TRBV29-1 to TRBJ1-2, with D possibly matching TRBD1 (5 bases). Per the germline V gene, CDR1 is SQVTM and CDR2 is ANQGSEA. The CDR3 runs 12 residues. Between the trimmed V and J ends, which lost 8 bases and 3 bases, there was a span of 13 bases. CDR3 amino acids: CSIRRGDYGYTF. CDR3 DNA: TGCAGCATAAGGCGAGGGGACTATGGCTACACCTTC.

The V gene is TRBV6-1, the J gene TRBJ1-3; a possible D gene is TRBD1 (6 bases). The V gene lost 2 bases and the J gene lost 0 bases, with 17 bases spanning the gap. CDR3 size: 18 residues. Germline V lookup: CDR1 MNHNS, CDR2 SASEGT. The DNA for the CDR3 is TGTGCCAGCAGTGAAAGGTGGACAGTGTGGGTCTCTGGAAACACCATATATTTT. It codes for CASSERWTVWVSGNTIYF.

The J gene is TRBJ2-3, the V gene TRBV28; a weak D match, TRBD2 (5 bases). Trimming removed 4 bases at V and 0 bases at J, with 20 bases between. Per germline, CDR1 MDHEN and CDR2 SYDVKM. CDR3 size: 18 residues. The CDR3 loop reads CASSSYGVATLSTDTQYF. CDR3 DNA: TGTGCCAGCAGTTCCTATGGGGTAGCGACCCTTAGCACAGATACGCAGTATTTT.

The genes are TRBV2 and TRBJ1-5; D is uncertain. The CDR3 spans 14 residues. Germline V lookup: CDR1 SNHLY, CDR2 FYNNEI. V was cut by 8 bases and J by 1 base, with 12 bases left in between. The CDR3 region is CASFEEISNQPQHF. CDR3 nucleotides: TGTGCCAGCTTTGAGGAGATCAGCAATCAGCCCCAGCATTTT. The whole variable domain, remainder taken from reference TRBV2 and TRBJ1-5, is EPEVTQTPSHQVTQMGQEVILRCVPISNHLYFYWYRQILGQKVEFLVSFYNNEISEKSEIFDDQFSVERPDGSNFTLKIRSTKLEDSAMYFCASFEEISNQPQHFGDGTRLSIL.

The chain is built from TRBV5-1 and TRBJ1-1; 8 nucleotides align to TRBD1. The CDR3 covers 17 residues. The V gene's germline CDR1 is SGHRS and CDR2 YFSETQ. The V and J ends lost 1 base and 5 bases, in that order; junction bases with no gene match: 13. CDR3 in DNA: TGCGCCAGCAGCTTGTCTTGGGGACAGGCGGCGGGGACTGAAGCTTTCTTT. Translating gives CASSLSWGQAAGTEAFF.